Listed below are T cell receptor beta chains from one sample, sequenced in a study of post-analysis software for immune sequencing data. TCRdb used MiXCR to reprocess the PCR reads, holding one entry per CDR3 protein. This table holds about 770,000 distinct CDR3 sequences, just over 45% found once. Material for sequencing was blood. All receptors derive from a girl under 18 with multiple sclerosis. Both conserved end residues are part of each CDR3. The order of the fields is J gene, D gene, CDR3 length, V gene, clone size, CDR3 DNA, CDR3 protein. The D gene is left open where the match is weak. Size values are once, few and many counts, or a class for expanded clones, and some rows have none.

J: TRBJ1-1
D: -
length: 20
V: TRBV11-2
size: -
DNA: TGTGCCAGCAGCGCCCTCGCTTTTGTTGGGGGGCCCCCCAAGGGGGCTGAAGCTTTCTTT
CDR3: CASSALAFVGGPPKGAEAFF

J: TRBJ2-7
D: TRBD1
length: 14
V: TRBV6-1
size: once
DNA: TGTGCCAGCAGTACCGGGACAGGCATCTACGAGCAGTACTTC
CDR3: CASSTGTGIYEQYF

J: TRBJ2-7
D: -
length: 15
V: TRBV27
size: -
DNA: TGTGCCAGCAGTTTTGCCCCCGGCTTGACCTACGAGCAGTACTTC
CDR3: CASSFAPGLTYEQYF

J: TRBJ2-1
D: TRBD2
length: 15
V: TRBV12-3/TRBV12-4
size: -
DNA: TGTGCCAACAGTTTGACAAGCGGGAGAGTCAATGAGCAGTTCTTC
CDR3: CANSLTSGRVNEQFF

J: TRBJ2-5
D: -
length: 15
V: TRBV6-5
size: few
DNA: TGTGCCAGCAGTGAGTTAAGGAGGGCTGGAGAGACCCAGTACTTC
CDR3: CASSELRRAGETQYF

J: TRBJ2-1
D: TRBD2
length: 17
V: TRBV13
size: -
DNA: TGTGCCAGCGGGTGGAGGGCTAGCGGAAAGGGTTCTAGTGAGCAGTTCTTC
CDR3: CASGWRASGKGSSEQFF

J: TRBJ2-5
D: TRBD2
length: 16
V: TRBV3-1
size: -
DNA: TGTGCCAGCAGCCAAGGGAGAGTAGGGAGGGCGGAGACCCAGTACTTC
CDR3: CASSQGRVGRAETQYF

J: TRBJ1-2
D: TRBD1
length: 12
V: TRBV7-9
size: few
DNA: TGTGCCAGCAGCTCAGGGGGAGCTGGCTACACCTTC
CDR3: CASSSGGAGYTF

J: TRBJ2-3
D: -
length: 16
V: TRBV3-1
size: -
DNA: TGTGCCAGCAGCCAAGAGGCCCTGGTGAGCACAGATACGCAGTATTTT
CDR3: CASSQEALVSTDTQYF

J: TRBJ2-5
D: TRBD2
length: 16
V: TRBV5-1
size: -
DNA: TGCGCCAGCAGCTTCGTTTTCGGGACTAGCGATGAGACCCAGTACTTC
CDR3: CASSFVFGTSDETQYF

J: TRBJ2-7
D: TRBD2
length: 16
V: TRBV4-1
size: few
DNA: TGCGCCAGCAGCCCAAAGCGGGAGGGCCGGTTCCACGAGCAGTACTTC
CDR3: CASSPKREGRFHEQYF

J: TRBJ2-1
D: -
length: 13
V: TRBV5-1
size: -
DNA: TGCGCCAGCAGGGCGACCGAGGTCAATGAGCAGTTCTTC
CDR3: CASRATEVNEQFF

J: TRBJ1-2
D: -
length: 14
V: TRBV6-2/TRBV6-3
size: -
DNA: TGTGCCAGCAGTCTCGCCGGGGGCACAAATGGCTACACCTTC
CDR3: CASSLAGGTNGYTF

J: TRBJ1-5
D: -
length: 12
V: TRBV12-3/TRBV12-4
size: -
DNA: TGTGCCAGCAGTCCTGACCAACAGCCCCAGCATTTT
CDR3: CASSPDQQPQHF

J: TRBJ2-3
D: -
length: 14
V: TRBV3-1
size: few
DNA: TGTGCCAGCAGCTCTGTCCTTTACATGCATACGCAGTATTTT
CDR3: CASSSVLYMHTQYF

J: TRBJ1-2
D: -
length: 9
V: TRBV9
size: -
DNA: TGTGCCAGCAGCGTAGGTGGCACCTTC
CDR3: CASSVGGTF

J: TRBJ2-7
D: -
length: 15
V: TRBV10-2
size: -
DNA: TGCGCCAGCAGTGATTGGGGCCCCACGGCCTACGAGCAGTACTTC
CDR3: CASSDWGPTAYEQYF

J: TRBJ2-1
D: -
length: 14
V: TRBV12-3/TRBV12-4
size: -
DNA: TGTGCCAGCAATTCACTCGACGCCTTCGATGAGCAGTTCTTC
CDR3: CASNSLDAFDEQFF

J: TRBJ2-3
D: TRBD2
length: 14
V: TRBV7-3
size: few
DNA: TGTGCCAGCAGCTTAAGGGACTACCCAGATACGCAGTATTTT
CDR3: CASSLRDYPDTQYF